A selection of T cell receptor beta chains follows, all from one sample in a study of spatial heterogeneity in lung cancer. TCRdb called the 5' RACE reads again in MiXCR, with one record for every CDR3 protein. The sample gives around 45,000 distinct CDR3 sequences, approximately 15% of which show up once; 50% to 65% is in the top ten. Sequenced here: PBMCs, sampled at surgery. The receptors shown here come from a male donor with early-stage non-small cell lung cancer. CDR3s include the opening cysteine and the closing phenylalanine or tryptophan. Fields, in order: clone size, D gene, J gene, V gene, CDR3 DNA, CDR3 protein. D genes are given only for firm matches. A clone size is listed for some rows: how often the clone was seen (once, few, many), or a class if it is expanded.

size: .
D: .
J: TRBJ2-5
V: TRBV5-1
DNA: TGCGCCAGCAGCTTGGAAGGGCAAGAGACCCAGTACTTC
CDR3: CASSLEGQETQYF

size: .
D: .
J: TRBJ2-3
V: TRBV5-1
DNA: TGCGCCAGCAGCTTGGGGGCGACTAGCACAGATACGCAGTATTTT
CDR3: CASSLGATSTDTQYF

size: once
D: TRBD2
J: TRBJ2-1
V: TRBV5-8
DNA: TGTGCCAGCAGCCATGACTGGGCGGGAGGGACCTACAATGAGCAGTTCTTC
CDR3: CASSHDWAGGTYNEQFF

size: .
D: TRBD2
J: TRBJ2-1
V: TRBV6-1
DNA: TGTGCCAGCAGCCTAGCGGGTGAGCAGTTCTTC
CDR3: CASSLAGEQFF

size: .
D: .
J: TRBJ2-2
V: TRBV6-6
DNA: TGTGCCAGCAGTTACGCCGACACCGGGGAGCTGTTTTTT
CDR3: CASSYADTGELFF

size: few
D: TRBD1
J: TRBJ1-1
V: TRBV20-1
DNA: TGCAGTGCTAGCAGGGGGAGTCGGCGTGAAGCTTTCTTT
CDR3: CSASRGSRREAFF

size: .
D: .
J: TRBJ2-2
V: TRBV19
DNA: TGTGCCAGTCGACAGGCAGGAGACACCGGGGAGCTGTTTTTT
CDR3: CASRQAGDTGELFF

size: .
D: .
J: TRBJ2-4
V: TRBV20-1
DNA: TGCAGTGCTAGCGAGGCGGGAATAGCCAAAAACATTCAGTACTTC
CDR3: CSASEAGIAKNIQYF

size: .
D: TRBD1
J: TRBJ2-7
V: TRBV20-1
DNA: TGCAGTGCTAGAGAGGGGACAGGGAGCTACGAGCAGTACTTC
CDR3: CSAREGTGSYEQYF

size: .
D: .
J: TRBJ1-6
V: TRBV7-9
DNA: TGTGCCAGCAGGGAGGGGGGGAGTAATTCACCCCTCCACTTT
CDR3: CASREGGSNSPLHF

size: few
D: .
J: TRBJ2-3
V: TRBV7-2
DNA: TGTGCCAGCAGCTATGGGACTTCCGCAGATACGCAGTATTTT
CDR3: CASSYGTSADTQYF

size: few
D: TRBD1
J: TRBJ2-1
V: TRBV11-2
DNA: TGTGCCAGCAGCCTACGACAGGGTAGGGGATACGAGCAGTTCTTC
CDR3: CASSLRQGRGYEQFF

size: .
D: TRBD1
J: TRBJ1-6
V: TRBV28
DNA: TGTGCCAGCAGTACGGGACAGGGGTGGAATTCACCCCTCCACTTT
CDR3: CASSTGQGWNSPLHF

size: few
D: .
J: TRBJ1-3
V: TRBV7-9
DNA: TGTGCCAGCAGCTTAACGACAGGCCGGCCCTCTGGAAACACCATATATTTT
CDR3: CASSLTTGRPSGNTIYF

size: many
D: .
J: TRBJ2-1
V: TRBV20-1
DNA: TGCAGTGCTTCCCCCGACTTGTACAATGAGCAGTTCTTC
CDR3: CSASPDLYNEQFF

size: many
D: TRBD1
J: TRBJ1-5
V: TRBV7-2
DNA: TGTGCCAGCAGCGGGACAGTGTTGAGTAGCAATCAGCCCCAGCATTTT
CDR3: CASSGTVLSSNQPQHF

size: few
D: .
J: TRBJ2-3
V: TRBV5-5
DNA: TGTGCCAGCAGCTTGCGGTTTGAGGAGCCCACAGATACGCAGTATTTT
CDR3: CASSLRFEEPTDTQYF

size: few
D: TRBD1
J: TRBJ1-1
V: TRBV10-3
DNA: TGTGCCATCAGTGGGCTATCGGGACAGCTGAACACTGAAGCTTTCTTT
CDR3: CAISGLSGQLNTEAFF

size: few
D: .
J: TRBJ2-1
V: TRBV2
DNA: TGTGCCAGCAGCCCACAGGGCTTACAAGATCCGTTCTTC
CDR3: CASSPQGLQDPFF

size: many
D: TRBD1
J: TRBJ2-5
V: TRBV13
DNA: TGTGCCAGCAGCTTATCAGGGGACAGAGACCAAGAGACCCAGTACTTC
CDR3: CASSLSGDRDQETQYF

size: .
D: .
J: TRBJ2-7
V: TRBV3-1
DNA: TGTGCCAGCAGCCAAAGAAGAGAGCAGTACTTC
CDR3: CASSQRREQYF

size: many
D: TRBD2
J: TRBJ2-2
V: TRBV2
DNA: TGTGCCAGCGGTTCCGGGAGGGCCCTCGGCACCGGGGAGCTGTTTTTT
CDR3: CASGSGRALGTGELFF

size: few
D: .
J: TRBJ2-1
V: TRBV28
DNA: TGTGCCAGCAGTGAGCGGGGAACAGGGGGTGAGCAGTTCTTC
CDR3: CASSERGTGGEQFF

size: many
D: .
J: TRBJ2-1
V: TRBV5-1
DNA: TGCGCCAGCAGCTTTGAGGGCCTCCGAGAGCAGTTCTTC
CDR3: CASSFEGLREQFF

size: few
D: .
J: TRBJ1-1
V: TRBV20-1
DNA: TGCAGTGCTAAGGAGACGGACCCAATTAACACTGAAGCTTTCTTT
CDR3: CSAKETDPINTEAFF

size: once
D: .
J: TRBJ2-3
V: TRBV14
DNA: TGTGCCAGCAGCTCCGGCCTCGCCCCAGGAACAGATACGCAGTATTTT
CDR3: CASSSGLAPGTDTQYF

size: .
D: TRBD1
J: TRBJ1-6
V: TRBV6-5
DNA: TGTGCCAGCAGCGACAGGGAGGGGTATAATTCACCCCTCCACTTT
CDR3: CASSDREGYNSPLHF

size: .
D: .
J: TRBJ2-2
V: TRBV5-6
DNA: TGTGCCAGCAGCTTGGTCCAGAACACCGGGGAGCTGTTTTTT
CDR3: CASSLVQNTGELFF

size: .
D: TRBD1
J: TRBJ1-4
V: TRBV14
DNA: TGTGCCAGCAGCCATTGGACAGGGCCAAATGAAAAACTGTTTTTT
CDR3: CASSHWTGPNEKLFF

size: few
D: .
J: TRBJ1-2
V: TRBV30
DNA: TGTGCCTGGAGTCGGGGGGATAACTATGGCTACACCTTC
CDR3: CAWSRGDNYGYTF

size: few
D: .
J: TRBJ2-1
V: TRBV11-3
DNA: TGTGCCAGCAGCTCCCCCCGATACAATGAGCAGTTCTTC
CDR3: CASSSPRYNEQFF

size: .
D: TRBD1
J: TRBJ1-1
V: TRBV20-1
DNA: TGCAGGCGGGACAGCATGAACACTGAAGCTTTCTTT
CDR3: CRRDSMNTEAFF

size: few
D: .
J: TRBJ1-2
V: TRBV28
DNA: TGTGCCAGCAGTTTATGGGAGGACGTCAACTATGGCTACACCTTC
CDR3: CASSLWEDVNYGYTF

size: many
D: TRBD1
J: TRBJ2-7
V: TRBV20-1
DNA: TGCAGTGCTAGAGAGTTCGGAAAGCAGGGGGCCAACGAGCAGTACTTC
CDR3: CSAREFGKQGANEQYF

size: few
D: .
J: TRBJ2-7
V: TRBV3-1
DNA: TGTGCCAGCAGCCCGCCTGGGACGAGGTTCTACGAGCAGTACTTC
CDR3: CASSPPGTRFYEQYF

size: few
D: .
J: TRBJ2-7
V: TRBV29-1
DNA: TGCAGCGTTGAAGTTGGGGGAACCTACGAGCAGTACTTC
CDR3: CSVEVGGTYEQYF

size: few
D: .
J: TRBJ1-2
V: TRBV4-1
DNA: TGCGCCAGCAGCCCTATATCAGGGCAGGGCTATGGCTACACCTTC
CDR3: CASSPISGQGYGYTF

size: many
D: TRBD1
J: TRBJ1-2
V: TRBV7-2
DNA: TGTGCCAGCAGTGAACAGGGGACCCCCTATGGCTACACCTTC
CDR3: CASSEQGTPYGYTF

size: many
D: .
J: TRBJ2-2
V: TRBV21-1
DNA: TGTGCCAGCAGCAAAGAAGAGGGATTCACCGGGGAGCTGTTTTTT
CDR3: CASSKEEGFTGELFF

size: .
D: TRBD1
J: TRBJ2-6
V: TRBV4-3
DNA: TGCGCCAGCAGCCAAGATCCAGGGGGCTCTGGGGCCAACGTCCTGACTTTC
CDR3: CASSQDPGGSGANVLTF

size: many
D: .
J: TRBJ2-5
V: TRBV11-2
DNA: TGTGCCAGCAGCCCATCGACTCTCGGGGAGACCCAGTACTTC
CDR3: CASSPSTLGETQYF

size: many
D: .
J: TRBJ2-6
V: TRBV29-1
DNA: TGCAGCGTTGATAGCTCTGGGGCCAACGTCCTGACTTTC
CDR3: CSVDSSGANVLTF

size: few
D: TRBD1
J: TRBJ1-2
V: TRBV29-1
DNA: TGCAGCGTTGAAAAGGACAGGGAAGAGGACTATGGCTACACCTTC
CDR3: CSVEKDREEDYGYTF

size: many
D: .
J: TRBJ2-3
V: TRBV4-3
DNA: TGCGCCAGCAGCCACCGGGGTTCAGATACGCAGTATTTT
CDR3: CASSHRGSDTQYF

size: .
D: .
J: TRBJ2-7
V: TRBV4-3
DNA: TGCGCCAGCAGCCAAGACAGTGCCAGGGATAACGAGCAGTACTTC
CDR3: CASSQDSARDNEQYF

size: few
D: TRBD1
J: TRBJ1-4
V: TRBV12-3/TRBV12-4
DNA: TGTGCCAGCAGTTTCCAGGGGGGTGAAAAACTGTTTTTT
CDR3: CASSFQGGEKLFF

size: few
D: .
J: TRBJ1-5
V: TRBV3-1
DNA: TGTGCCAGCAGCCACGAGGGAGGGGTTCAGCCCCAGCATTTT
CDR3: CASSHEGGVQPQHF

size: many
D: TRBD1
J: TRBJ1-5
V: TRBV15
DNA: TGTGCCACCACCACCAGGGACAGACATCAGCCCCAGCATTTT
CDR3: CATTTRDRHQPQHF

size: many
D: .
J: TRBJ2-1
V: TRBV5-8
DNA: TGTGCCAGCAGATGGATTACTCTCCGAATCTATGAGCAGTTCTTC
CDR3: CASRWITLRIYEQFF

size: many
D: TRBD2
J: TRBJ2-1
V: TRBV6-6
DNA: TGTGCCAGCAGTTACTCAGTACGGGGGGGGCTTAACAATGAGCAGTTCTTC
CDR3: CASSYSVRGGLNNEQFF

size: few
D: TRBD1
J: TRBJ1-1
V: TRBV7-2
DNA: TGTGCCAGCAGCTTAGCTGCGAAGAGGGGGCGCCGGGGGATTGAAGCTTTCTTT
CDR3: CASSLAAKRGRRGIEAFF

size: .
D: TRBD2
J: TRBJ2-5
V: TRBV12-3/TRBV12-4
DNA: TGTGCCAGCGGCCTGACTAGCGGGAGGTTGAATGAGACCCAGTACTTC
CDR3: CASGLTSGRLNETQYF